A single T cell receptor (beta chain) is shown here with its context. Its antigen is undetermined. The sample originates from a study of PD-1 blockade in classical Hodgkin lymphoma. Overall study: Patients were dosed intravenously with nivolumab at 3 mg/kg every 2 weeks. Whole-study findings and limits: Healthy donors reportedly exceeded newly diagnosed patients in baseline TCR diversity. Patients starting nivolumab under 1 year after ASCT were excluded.

The time point was: cycle 4 day 1 (C4D1), after more than five weeks of nivolumab. Relapse was seen in all patients after autologous stem cell transplantation, and brentuximab vedotin exposure was variable. Purified CD4+ T cells were obtained from thawed PBMCs through magnetic negative selection. Clones were read by immunoSEQ multiplex PCR, and TCRdb kept only the in-frame ones, dropping some. Here the sample spans over 9,000 clones, roughly 84% being singletons. This clonotype originated in a human donor with classical Hodgkin lymphoma. This specimen consisted of CD4+ T cells from blood, obtained before the fourth cycle of nivolumab.

The CDR3 sequence: CASSFGDGANVLTF. DNA of the CDR3: TGCGCCAGCAGCTTCGGGGATGGGGCCAACGTCCTGACTTTC. This chain joins TRBV5-1 and TRBJ2-6; a weak D match, TRBD2 (5 bases). There are 14 residues in the CDR3. V was clipped by 2 bases and J by 3 bases, with 6 bases between them. Germline loops: CDR1 SGHRS, CDR2 YFSETQ. Together with reference TRBV5-1 and TRBJ2-6, the CDR3 gives the full variable domain: KAGVTQTPRYLIKTRGQQVTLSCSPISGHRSVSWYQQTPGQGLQFLFEYFSETQRNKGNFPGRFSGRQFSNSRSEMNVSTLELGDSALYLCASSFGDGANVLTFGAGSRLTVL.